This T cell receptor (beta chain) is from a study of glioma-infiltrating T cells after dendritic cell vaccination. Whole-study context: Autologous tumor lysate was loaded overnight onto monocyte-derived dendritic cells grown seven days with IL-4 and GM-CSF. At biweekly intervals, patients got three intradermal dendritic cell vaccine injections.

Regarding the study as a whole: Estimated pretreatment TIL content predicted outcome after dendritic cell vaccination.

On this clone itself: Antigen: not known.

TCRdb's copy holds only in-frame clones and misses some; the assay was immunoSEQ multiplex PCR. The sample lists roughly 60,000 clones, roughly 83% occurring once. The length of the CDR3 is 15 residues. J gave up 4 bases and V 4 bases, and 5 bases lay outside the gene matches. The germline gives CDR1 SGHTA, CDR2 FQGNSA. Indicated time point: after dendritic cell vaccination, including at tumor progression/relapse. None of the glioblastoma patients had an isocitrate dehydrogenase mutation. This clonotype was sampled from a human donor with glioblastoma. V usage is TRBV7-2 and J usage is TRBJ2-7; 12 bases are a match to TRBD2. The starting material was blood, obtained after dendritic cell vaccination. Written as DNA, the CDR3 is TGTGCCAGCAGCTCGAGACTAGCGGGGGTGTACGAGCAGTACTTC. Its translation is CASSSRLAGVYEQYF.